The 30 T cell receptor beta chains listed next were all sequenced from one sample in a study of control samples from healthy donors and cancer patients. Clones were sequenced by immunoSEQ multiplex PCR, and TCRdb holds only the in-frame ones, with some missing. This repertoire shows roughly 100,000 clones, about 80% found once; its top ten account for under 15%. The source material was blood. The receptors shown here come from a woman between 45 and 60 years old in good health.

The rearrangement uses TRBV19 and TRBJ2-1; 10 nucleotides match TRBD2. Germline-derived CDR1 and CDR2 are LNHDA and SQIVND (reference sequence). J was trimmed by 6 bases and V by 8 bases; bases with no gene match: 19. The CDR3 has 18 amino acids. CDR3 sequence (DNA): TGTGCCAGTGGACCACAACTCAGATTAGCGGGGGGAGGCAATGAGCAGTTCTTC. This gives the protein CASGPQLRLAGGGNEQFF.

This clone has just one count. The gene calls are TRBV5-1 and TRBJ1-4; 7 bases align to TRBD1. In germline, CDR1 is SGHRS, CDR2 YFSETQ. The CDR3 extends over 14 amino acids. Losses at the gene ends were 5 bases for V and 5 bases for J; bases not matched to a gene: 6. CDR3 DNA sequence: TGCGCCAGCAGAAACGGGACAGTAAATGAAAAACTGTTTTTT. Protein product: CASRNGTVNEKLFF.

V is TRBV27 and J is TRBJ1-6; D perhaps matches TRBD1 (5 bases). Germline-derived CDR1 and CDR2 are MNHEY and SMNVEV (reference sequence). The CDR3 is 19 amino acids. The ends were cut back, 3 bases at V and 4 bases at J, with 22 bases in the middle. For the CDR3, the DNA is TGTGCCAGCAGTTTTGGTGATAGACAACATGGGGGATATAATTCACCCCTCCACTTT. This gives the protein CASSFGDRQHGGYNSPLHF.

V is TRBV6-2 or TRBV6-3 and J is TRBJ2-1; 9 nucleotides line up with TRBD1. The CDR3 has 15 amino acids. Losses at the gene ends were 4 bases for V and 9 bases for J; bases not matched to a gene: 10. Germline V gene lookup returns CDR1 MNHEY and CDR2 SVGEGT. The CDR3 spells CASSSSGTGLVEQFF. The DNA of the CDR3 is TGTGCCAGCAGTTCTTCCGGGACAGGGCTTGTTGAGCAGTTCTTC.

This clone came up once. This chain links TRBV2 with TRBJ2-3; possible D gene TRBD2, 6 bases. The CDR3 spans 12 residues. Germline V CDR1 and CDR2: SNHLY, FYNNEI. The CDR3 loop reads CGGYGRTDTQYF. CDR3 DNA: TGTGGCGGGTACGGGAGAACAGATACGCAGTATTTT.

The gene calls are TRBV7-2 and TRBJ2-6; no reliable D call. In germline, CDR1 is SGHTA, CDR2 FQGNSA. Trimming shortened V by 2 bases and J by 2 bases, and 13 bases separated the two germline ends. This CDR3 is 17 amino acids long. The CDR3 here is CASSLYEVVTGANVLTF. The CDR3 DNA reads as TGTGCCAGCAGCTTATATGAGGTGGTCACTGGGGCCAACGTCCTGACTTTC.

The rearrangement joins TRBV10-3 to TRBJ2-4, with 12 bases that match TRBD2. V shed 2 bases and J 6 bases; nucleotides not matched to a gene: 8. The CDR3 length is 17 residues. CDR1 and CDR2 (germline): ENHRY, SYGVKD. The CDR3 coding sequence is TGTGCCATCAGTGAGAGGGCTAGCGGGGGGGTCGGAAACATTCAGTACTTC. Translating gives CAISERASGGVGNIQYF.

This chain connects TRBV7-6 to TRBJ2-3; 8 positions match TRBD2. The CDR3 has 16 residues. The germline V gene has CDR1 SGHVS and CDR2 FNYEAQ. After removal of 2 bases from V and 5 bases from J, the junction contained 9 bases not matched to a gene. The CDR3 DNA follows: TGTGCCAGCAGCTTAACCTTCGCGGGGGGAAGAGATACGCAGTATTTT. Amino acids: CASSLTFAGGRDTQYF.

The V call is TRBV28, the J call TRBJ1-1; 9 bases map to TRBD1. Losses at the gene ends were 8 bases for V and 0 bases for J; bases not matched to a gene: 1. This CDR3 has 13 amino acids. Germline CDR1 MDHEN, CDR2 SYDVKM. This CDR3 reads CASWTGVNTEAFF. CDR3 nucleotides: TGTGCCAGCTGGACAGGGGTGAACACTGAAGCTTTCTTT.

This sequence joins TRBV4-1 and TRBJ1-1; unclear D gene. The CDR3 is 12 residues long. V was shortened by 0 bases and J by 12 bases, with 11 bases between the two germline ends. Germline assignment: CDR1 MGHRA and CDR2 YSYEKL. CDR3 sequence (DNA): TGCGCCAGCAGCCAAGATGGGGTTGGGTCTTTCTTT. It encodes CASSQDGVGSFF.

The CDR3 loop is CASRQGTEAFF. The CDR3 DNA is TGTGCCAGCAGACAGGGCACTGAAGCTTTCTTT. The chain recombines TRBV6-5 with TRBJ1-1; a possible D gene is TRBD1 (6 bases). This CDR3 has 11 amino acids. Between the trimmed V and J ends, which lost 6 bases and 4 bases, there was a span of 6 bases. Germline V gene lookup returns CDR1 MNHEY and CDR2 SVGAGI.

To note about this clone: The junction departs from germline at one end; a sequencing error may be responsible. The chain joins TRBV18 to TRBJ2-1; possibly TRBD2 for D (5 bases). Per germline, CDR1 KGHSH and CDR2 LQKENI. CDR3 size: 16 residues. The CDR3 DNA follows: TGTGCCAGCTCACCACCGATGCAGAGCGGTTACACTGAGCAGTTCTTC. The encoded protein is CASSPPMQSGYTEQFF.

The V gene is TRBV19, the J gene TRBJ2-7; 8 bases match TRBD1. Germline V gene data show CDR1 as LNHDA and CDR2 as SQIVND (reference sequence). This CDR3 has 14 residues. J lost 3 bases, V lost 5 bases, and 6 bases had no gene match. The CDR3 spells CASSFVDRVYEQYF. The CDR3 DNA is TGTGCCAGTAGTTTTGTGGACAGGGTCTACGAGCAGTACTTC. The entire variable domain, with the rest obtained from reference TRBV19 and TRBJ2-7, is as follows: DGGITQSPKYLFRKEGQNVTLSCEQNLNHDAMYWYRQDPGQGLRLIYYSQIVNDFQKGDIAEGYSVSREKKESFPLTVTSAQKNPTAFYLCASSFVDRVYEQYFGPGTRLTVT.

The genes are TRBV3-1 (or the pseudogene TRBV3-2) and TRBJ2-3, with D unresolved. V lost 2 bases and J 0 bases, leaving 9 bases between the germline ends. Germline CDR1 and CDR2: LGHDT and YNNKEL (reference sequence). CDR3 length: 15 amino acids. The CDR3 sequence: CASSQFDTSTDTQYF. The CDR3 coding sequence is TGTGCCAGCAGCCAATTTGACACCAGCACAGATACGCAGTATTTT.

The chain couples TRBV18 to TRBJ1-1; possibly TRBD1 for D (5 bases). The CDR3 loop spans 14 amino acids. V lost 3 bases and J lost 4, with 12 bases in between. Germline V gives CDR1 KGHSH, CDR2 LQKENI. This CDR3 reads CASSPLGEGTEAFF. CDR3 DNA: TGTGCCAGCTCACCTCTGGGGGAAGGCACTGAAGCTTTCTTT.

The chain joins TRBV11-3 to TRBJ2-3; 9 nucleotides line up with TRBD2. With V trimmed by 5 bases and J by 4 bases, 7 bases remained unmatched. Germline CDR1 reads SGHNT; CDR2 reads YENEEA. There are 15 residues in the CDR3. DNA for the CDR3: TGTGCCAGCAGCCCCGGCGGGAGGGCCTCAGATACGCAGTATTTT. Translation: CASSPGGRASDTQYF.

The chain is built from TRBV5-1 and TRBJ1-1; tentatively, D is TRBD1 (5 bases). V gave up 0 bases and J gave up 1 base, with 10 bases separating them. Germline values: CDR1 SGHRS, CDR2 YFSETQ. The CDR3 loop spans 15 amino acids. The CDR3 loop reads CASSLAGGANTEAFF. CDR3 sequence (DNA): TGCGCCAGCAGCTTGGCGGGAGGGGCGAACACTGAAGCTTTCTTT.

The DNA for the CDR3 is TGTGCCAGCAGCGCTTCTAGCGGGGGACGAACAGATACGCAGTATTTT. It encodes CASSASSGGRTDTQYF. The chain joins TRBV9 to TRBJ2-3; 10 bases fit TRBD2. Per the germline V gene, CDR1 is SGDLS and CDR2 is YYNGEE. V dropped 3 bases and J dropped 3; count of bases not matched to a gene: 7. This CDR3 region has 16 residues.

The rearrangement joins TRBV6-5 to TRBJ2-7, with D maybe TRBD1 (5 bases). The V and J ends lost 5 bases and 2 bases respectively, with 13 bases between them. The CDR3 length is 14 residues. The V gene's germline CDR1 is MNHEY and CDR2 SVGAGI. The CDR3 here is CASSPATETYEQYF. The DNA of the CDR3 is TGTGCCAGCAGTCCCGCGACAGAAACCTACGAGCAGTACTTC.

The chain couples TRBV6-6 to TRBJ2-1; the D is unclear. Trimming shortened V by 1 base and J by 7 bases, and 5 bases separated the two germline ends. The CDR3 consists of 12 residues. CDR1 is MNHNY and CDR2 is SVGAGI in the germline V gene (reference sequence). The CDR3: CASSYLENEQFF. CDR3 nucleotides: TGTGCCAGCAGTTACTTGGAAAATGAGCAGTTCTTC.

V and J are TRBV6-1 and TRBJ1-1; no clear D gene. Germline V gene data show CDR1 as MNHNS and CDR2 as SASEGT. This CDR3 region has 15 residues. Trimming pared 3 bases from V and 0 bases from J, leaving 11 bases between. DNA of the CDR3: TGTGCCAGCAGTGAGACATTGGGGATGAACACTGAAGCTTTCTTT. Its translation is CASSETLGMNTEAFF.

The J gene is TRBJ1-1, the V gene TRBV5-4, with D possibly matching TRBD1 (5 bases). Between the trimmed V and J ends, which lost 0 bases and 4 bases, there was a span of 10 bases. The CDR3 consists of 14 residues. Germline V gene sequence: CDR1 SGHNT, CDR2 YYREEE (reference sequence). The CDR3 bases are TGTGCCAGCAGCTTGGTTGGGGCGGGCACTGAAGCTTTCTTT. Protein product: CASSLVGAGTEAFF.

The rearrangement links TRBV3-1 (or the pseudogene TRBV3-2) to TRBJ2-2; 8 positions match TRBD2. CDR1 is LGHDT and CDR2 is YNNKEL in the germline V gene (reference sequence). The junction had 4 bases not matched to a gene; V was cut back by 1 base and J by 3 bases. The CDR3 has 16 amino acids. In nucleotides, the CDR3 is TGTGCCAGCAGCCAAGGGGCTAGCGGGTACACCGGGGAGCTGTTTTTT. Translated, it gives CASSQGASGYTGELFF.

CDR3 sequence: CASSEEDRGNEQYF. For the CDR3, the DNA is TGTGCCAGCAGTGAGGAGGACAGGGGAAACGAGCAGTACTTC. This sequence joins TRBV2 and TRBJ2-7; the match to TRBD1 covers 9 bases. The CDR3 runs to 14 residues. Germline V gene sequence: CDR1 SNHLY, CDR2 FYNNEI. Trimming at V came to 3 bases and at J to 5 bases, leaving 5 bases not matched to a gene.

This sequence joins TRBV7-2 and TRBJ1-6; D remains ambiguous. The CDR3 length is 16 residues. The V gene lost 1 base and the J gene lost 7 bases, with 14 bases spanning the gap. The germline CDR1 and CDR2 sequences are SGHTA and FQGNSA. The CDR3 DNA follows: TGTGCCAGCAGCTTAGTCGGCGGGTTCGGAAATTCACCCCTCCACTTT. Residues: CASSLVGGFGNSPLHF.

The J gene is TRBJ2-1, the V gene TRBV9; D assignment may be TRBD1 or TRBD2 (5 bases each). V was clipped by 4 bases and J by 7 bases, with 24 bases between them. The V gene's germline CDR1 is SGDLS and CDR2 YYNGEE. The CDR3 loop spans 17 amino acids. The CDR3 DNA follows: TGTGCCAGCAGCCCGCCATGGGACCCCGACGGGGAGAATGAGCAGTTCTTC. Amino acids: CASSPPWDPDGENEQFF.

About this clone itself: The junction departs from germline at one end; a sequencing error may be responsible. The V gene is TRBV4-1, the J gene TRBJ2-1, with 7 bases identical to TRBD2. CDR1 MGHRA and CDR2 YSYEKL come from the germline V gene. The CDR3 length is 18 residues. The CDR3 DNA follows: TGCGCCAGCAGCCACCTAAAGGATAGGCTAGCGGACTACAACGAGCAGTTCTTC. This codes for CASSHLKDRLADYNEQFF.

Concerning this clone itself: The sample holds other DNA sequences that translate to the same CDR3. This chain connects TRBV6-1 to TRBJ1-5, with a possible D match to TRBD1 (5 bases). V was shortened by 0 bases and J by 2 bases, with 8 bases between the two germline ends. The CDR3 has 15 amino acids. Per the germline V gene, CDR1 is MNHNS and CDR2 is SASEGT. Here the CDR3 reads CASSEAGGGNQPQHF. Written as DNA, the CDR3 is TGTGCCAGCAGTGAAGCGGGGGGAGGCAATCAGCCCCAGCATTTT.

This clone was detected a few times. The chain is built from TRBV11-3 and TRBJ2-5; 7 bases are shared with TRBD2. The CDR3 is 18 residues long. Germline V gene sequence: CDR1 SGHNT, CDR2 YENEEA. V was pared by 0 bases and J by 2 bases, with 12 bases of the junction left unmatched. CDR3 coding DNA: TGTGCCAGCAGCTTAGAAGGTTTCGGTCTAGCGGAACAAGAGACCCAGTACTTC. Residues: CASSLEGFGLAEQETQYF.

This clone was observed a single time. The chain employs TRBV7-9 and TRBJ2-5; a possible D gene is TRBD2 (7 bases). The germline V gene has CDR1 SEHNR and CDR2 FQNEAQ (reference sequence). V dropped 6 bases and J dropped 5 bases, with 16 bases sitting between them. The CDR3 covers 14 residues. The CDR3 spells CASRARGPEETQYF. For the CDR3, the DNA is TGTGCCAGCAGGGCGCGGGGGCCAGAGGAGACCCAGTACTTC.